This entry concerns a single TCR beta chain. The data are from a study of control samples from healthy donors and cancer patients. CDR3 length equals 14 residues. The V gene's germline CDR1 is SGHNT and CDR2 YYREEE (reference sequence). V lost 0 bases and J lost 2, with 8 bases in between. Libraries were prepared by immunoSEQ multiplex PCR; TCRdb keeps only in-frame clonotypes and omits some of them. The table lists about 44,000 clones, 70% to 90% of them singletons. The material sequenced was PBMCs. The chain links TRBV5-4 to TRBJ2-5; possible D gene TRBD2, 5 bases. The TCR was taken from an older woman with lung cancer. The CDR3: CASSLGTDQETQYF. Written as DNA, the CDR3 is TGTGCCAGCAGCTTGGGGACTGATCAAGAGACCCAGTACTTC.